The 15 T cell receptor beta chains below all came from one sample that was sequenced in a study of T cell responses to AZD1222 COVID-19 vaccine. This table comes from immunoSEQ multiplex PCR, and its TCRdb copy is limited to in-frame clones, with some not included. There are almost 35,000 clones in the sample; approximately 88% occur only once, and roughly 7% lies in the top ten. Sequenced material: peripheral blood, taken on day 0 of AZD1222 vaccination. All receptors come from an adult in good health.

This sequence joins TRBV6-5 and TRBJ2-3; D unresolved. The CDR3 covers 15 residues. V lost 2 bases to trimming and J lost 0 bases, with 9 bases between them. Germline CDR1 MNHEY, CDR2 SVGAGI. CDR3 sequence (DNA): TGTGCCAGCAGTTACGGGAAAGGTAGCACAGATACGCAGTATTTT. Its protein is CASSYGKGSTDTQYF.

V and J are TRBV6-5 and TRBJ1-2; D is unresolved. Germline CDR1 reads MNHEY; CDR2 reads SVGAGI. The CDR3 contains 13 residues. V lost 7 bases, J lost 8 bases, and 17 bases lay in between. The CDR3 coding sequence is TGTGCCAGCACCGAAGGCCAAGTAAGAGGCTACACCTTC. Protein: CASTEGQVRGYTF.

V usage is TRBV19 and J usage is TRBJ1-5; unclear D gene. This CDR3 is 13 amino acids long. Germline CDR1 reads LNHDA; CDR2 reads SQIVND (reference sequence). Deletions cut 3 bases from V and 7 bases from J, with 10 bases between. As DNA, the CDR3 is TGTGCCAGTAGTATGGGTTGGCGGCAGCCCCAGCATTTT. Amino acids: CASSMGWRQPQHF.

The chain employs TRBV7-9 and TRBJ2-1; D remains unclear. CDR3 size: 15 residues. V lost 3 bases to trimming and J lost 4 bases, with 13 bases between them. The germline gives CDR1 SEHNR, CDR2 FQNEAQ (reference sequence). CDR3 in DNA: TGTGCCAGCAGCTTTATCCGGACGGCTTACAATGAGCAGTTCTTC. Its protein is CASSFIRTAYNEQFF.

The rearrangement joins TRBV6-5 to TRBJ1-1; possible D gene TRBD1, 5 bases. Deletions cut 5 bases from V and 0 bases from J, with 13 bases between. This CDR3 is 15 amino acids long. Germline-derived CDR1 and CDR2 are MNHEY and SVGAGI. CDR3 sequence reads: CASSLSQTVNTEAFF. The DNA of the CDR3 is TGTGCCAGCAGTCTCAGTCAGACAGTGAACACTGAAGCTTTCTTT.

V and J are TRBV9 and TRBJ2-3; TRBD2 matches 8 bases. V shed 0 bases and J 4 bases; nucleotides not matched to a gene: 7. The CDR3 spans 16 residues. The V gene's germline CDR1 is SGDLS and CDR2 YYNGEE. CDR3 bases: TGTGCCAGCAGCGTAGGCCGTCGGGGGGGACCAGATACGCAGTATTTT. This gives the protein CASSVGRRGGPDTQYF.

V gene TRBV14 combines with J gene TRBJ2-2; D is perhaps TRBD1 or TRBD2 (6 bases each). CDR3 size: 16 residues. Looked up from germline, CDR1 is SGHDN and CDR2 is FVKESK. Deletions cut 5 bases from V and 3 bases from J, with 16 bases between. CDR3 sequence reads: CASSTQRGPDTGELFF. The CDR3 DNA follows: TGTGCCAGCAGCACTCAACGGGGGCCGGACACCGGGGAGCTGTTTTTT. Using reference TRBV14 and TRBJ2-2 for the parts outside the CDR3, the full variable domain is EAGVTQFPSHSVIEKGQTVTLRCDPISGHDNLYWYRRVMGKEIKFLLHFVKESKQDESGMPNNRFLAERTGGTYSTLKVQPAELEDSGVYFCASSTQRGPDTGELFFGEGSRLTVL.

This clone was counted once. V gene TRBV3-1 (or the pseudogene TRBV3-2) combines with J gene TRBJ2-7, with 7 bases matching TRBD2. With V trimmed by 7 bases and J by 2 bases, 11 bases remained unmatched. The germline V gene has CDR1 LGHDT and CDR2 YNNKEL (reference sequence). The CDR3 consists of 15 residues. This chain's CDR3 is CASTKAGEGTYEQYF. CDR3 DNA sequence: TGTGCCAGCACAAAGGCGGGGGAGGGAACCTACGAGCAGTACTTC.

This clone was recorded a few times. Within the sample, other DNA sequences also encode this same CDR3. The chain carries TRBV6-5 and TRBJ2-2; D may be TRBD1 (7 bases). CDR1 and CDR2 from the germline V gene are MNHEY and SVGAGI. The V end lost 0 bases, the J end lost 3 bases, and 8 bases lay between the germline ends. CDR3 length equals 15 residues. CDR3 in amino acids: CASSYSRGDTGELFF. The CDR3 DNA reads TGTGCCAGCAGTTACTCCAGGGGGGACACCGGGGAGCTGTTTTTT.

CDR3 sequence (DNA): TGTGCCAGCAAAGGCGGCTCCTATAATTCACCCCTCCACTTT. Its translation is CASKGGSYNSPLHF. The chain uses TRBV6-5 and TRBJ1-6; D gene unclear. V was trimmed by 7 bases and J by 0 bases, leaving 7 bases between them. The length of the CDR3 is 14 residues. Germline loops: CDR1 MNHEY, CDR2 SVGAGI.

This clone was seen a handful of times. This rearrangement joins TRBV4-1 to TRBJ2-7; no definite D call. The CDR3 covers 13 residues. The germline CDR1 and CDR2 sequences are MGHRA and YSYEKL. V lost 0 bases and J lost 5, with 8 bases in between. This CDR3 is CASSQDSRNEQYF. The DNA of the CDR3 is TGCGCCAGCAGCCAAGATAGCCGCAACGAGCAGTACTTC.

This clone was picked up one time. This rearrangement joins TRBV6-6 to TRBJ2-2; tentatively, D is TRBD1 (6 bases). Germline V gives CDR1 MNHNY, CDR2 SVGAGI (reference sequence). The ends were cut back, 5 bases at V and 5 bases at J, with 9 bases in the middle. The CDR3 has 13 residues. CDR3 sequence: CASSNRETGELFF. As DNA, the CDR3 is TGTGCCAGCAGTAACAGGGAAACCGGGGAGCTGTTTTTT.

The chain links TRBV5-4 to TRBJ1-1; TRBD1 matches 8 bases. The CDR3 is 15 amino acids. Germline V gene data show CDR1 as SGHNT and CDR2 as YYREEE (reference sequence). Losses at the gene ends were 5 bases for V and 6 bases for J; bases not matched to a gene: 12. This CDR3 reads CASSSGQGGEPEAFF. The DNA of the CDR3 is TGTGCCAGCAGTTCTGGACAGGGCGGGGAACCTGAAGCTTTCTTT. Filled out from reference TRBV5-4 and TRBJ1-1, the complete variable domain reads ETGVTQSPTHLIKTRGQQVTLRCSSQSGHNTVSWYQQALGQGPQFIFQYYREEENGRGNFPPRFSGLQFPNYSSELNVNALELDDSALYLCASSSGQGGEPEAFFGQGTRLTVV.

This clone was recorded once. The V and J genes are TRBV4-2 and TRBJ2-2; 10 positions match TRBD2. Germline loops: CDR1 LGHNA, CDR2 YNFKEQ. V shed 1 base, J shed 3 bases, and the junction held 5 bases outside the gene matches. The CDR3 extends over 17 amino acids. The CDR3 protein is CASSQASGGAHTGELFF. CDR3 DNA: TGTGCCAGCAGCCAAGCAAGCGGGGGGGCTCACACCGGGGAGCTGTTTTTT.

The gene calls are TRBV19 and TRBJ2-5; 10 bases align to TRBD2. The CDR3 has 15 amino acids. Unmatched junction bases numbered 5, after V lost 5 bases and J lost 2 bases. Germline lookup yields CDR1 LNHDA and CDR2 SQIVND (reference sequence). This CDR3 reads CASSLRTSGQETQYF. The CDR3 bases are TGTGCCAGTAGTTTACGGACTAGCGGACAAGAGACCCAGTACTTC.